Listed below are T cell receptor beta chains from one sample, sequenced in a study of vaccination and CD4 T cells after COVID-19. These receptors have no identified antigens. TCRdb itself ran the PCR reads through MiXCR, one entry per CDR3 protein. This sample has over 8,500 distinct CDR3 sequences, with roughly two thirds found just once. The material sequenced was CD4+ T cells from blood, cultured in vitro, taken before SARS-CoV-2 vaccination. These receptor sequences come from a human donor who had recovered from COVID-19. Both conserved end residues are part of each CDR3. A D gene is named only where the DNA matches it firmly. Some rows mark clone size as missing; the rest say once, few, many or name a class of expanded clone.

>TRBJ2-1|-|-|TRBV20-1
CSAIDHRATRGNEQFF
TGCAGTGCTATAGACCACAGGGCCACGAGGGGCAATGAGCAGTTCTTC
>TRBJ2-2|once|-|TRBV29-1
CSVEEPRGSGELFF
TGCAGCGTTGAAGAGCCGAGGGGGTCCGGGGAGCTGTTTTTT
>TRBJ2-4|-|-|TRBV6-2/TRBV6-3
CASSSGTGARNIQYF
TGTGCCAGCAGTTCCGGGACGGGAGCTAGGAACATTCAGTACTTC
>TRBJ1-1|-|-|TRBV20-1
CSARSVRESGAFF
TGCAGTGCTAGATCCGTACGAGAGTCGGGAGCTTTCTTT
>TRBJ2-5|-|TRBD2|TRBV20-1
CSANSGLAGGYQETQYF
TGCAGTGCTAACTCGGGACTAGCGGGAGGTTACCAAGAGACCCAGTACTTC
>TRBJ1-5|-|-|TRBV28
CAIKQGWQPQHF
TGTGCCATCAAACAGGGTTGGCAGCCCCAGCATTTT
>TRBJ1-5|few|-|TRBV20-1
CSAKTVGEIQPQHF
TGCAGCGCGAAGACAGTTGGTGAAATTCAGCCCCAGCATTTT
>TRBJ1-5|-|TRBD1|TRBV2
CASSPGQGKPQHF
TGTGCCAGCAGCCCGGGACAGGGGAAGCCCCAGCATTTT
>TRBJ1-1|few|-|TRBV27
CASSKQAQDEAFF
TGTGCCAGCAGTAAACAGGCTCAGGATGAAGCTTTCTTT
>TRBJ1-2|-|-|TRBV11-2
CASSPRREGYGYTF
TGTGCCAGCAGCCCCAGGCGGGAAGGCTATGGCTACACCTTC
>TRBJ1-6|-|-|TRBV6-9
CASRAGDWPLHF
TGTGCCAGCAGGGCAGGGGATTGGCCCCTCCACTTT
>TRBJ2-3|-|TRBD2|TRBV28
CASGFLLLAGASTDTQYF
TGTGCCAGCGGGTTCCTGTTGTTAGCGGGAGCTAGCACAGATACGCAGTATTTT
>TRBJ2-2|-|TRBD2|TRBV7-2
CASSLPPWRETGELFF
TGTGCCAGCAGCTTACCCCCCTGGCGGGAGACCGGGGAGCTGTTTTTT
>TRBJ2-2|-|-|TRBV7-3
CASSSGPSTGELFF
TGTGCCAGCAGTTCCGGGCCATCCACCGGGGAGCTGTTTTTT
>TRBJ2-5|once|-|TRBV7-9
CASGPGLKLETQYF
TGTGCCAGCGGGCCGGGACTCAAGTTGGAGACCCAGTACTTC
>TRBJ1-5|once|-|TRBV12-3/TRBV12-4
CASSLQGGNGPQHF
TGTGCCAGCAGTTTACAAGGGGGAAACGGGCCCCAGCATTTT
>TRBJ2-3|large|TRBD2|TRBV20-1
CSARSGGADTQYF
TGCAGTGCTAGGAGCGGGGGCGCGGATACGCAGTATTTT
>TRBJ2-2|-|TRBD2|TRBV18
CASSPGLYTGELFF
TGTGCCAGCTCACCGGGACTATACACCGGGGAGCTGTTTTTT
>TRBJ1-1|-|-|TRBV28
CASSSPSHPTRHTEAFF
TGTGCCAGCAGTTCCCCCTCCCACCCGACAAGGCACACTGAAGCTTTCTTT
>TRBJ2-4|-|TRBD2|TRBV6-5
CASSYREGSAKNIQYF
TGTGCCAGCAGTTACCGGGAGGGGTCCGCCAAAAACATTCAGTACTTC
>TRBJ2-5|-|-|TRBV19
CASSPRHREETQYF
TGTGCCAGTAGCCCACGGCACAGAGAAGAGACCCAGTACTTC
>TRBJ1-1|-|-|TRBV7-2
CASSLNRETEAFF
TGTGCCAGCAGCTTGAACAGGGAAACTGAAGCTTTCTTT
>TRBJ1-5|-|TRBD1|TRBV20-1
CSSRRTGDYNQPQHF
TGCAGTTCTAGGAGGACAGGGGATTACAATCAGCCCCAGCATTTT
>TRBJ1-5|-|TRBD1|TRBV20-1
CSAREGQESNQPQHF
TGCAGTGCTAGAGAGGGACAGGAAAGCAATCAGCCCCAGCATTTT
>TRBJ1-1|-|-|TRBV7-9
CASSRPARDTEAFF
TGTGCCAGCAGCCGACCCGCCCGGGACACTGAAGCTTTCTTT
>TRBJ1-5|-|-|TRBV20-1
CSARDGGARQPQHF
TGCAGTGCTAGAGATGGGGGGGCCCGGCAGCCCCAGCATTTT
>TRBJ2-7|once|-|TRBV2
CASSVLDYEQYF
TGTGCCAGCAGTGTCCTGGACTACGAGCAGTACTTC
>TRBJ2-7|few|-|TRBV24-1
CATSEPGSYEQYF
TGTGCCACCAGTGAACCAGGGTCGTACGAGCAGTACTTC
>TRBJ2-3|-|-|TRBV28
CASSSTGTYTDTQYF
TGTGCCAGCAGTAGCACCGGGACTTACACAGATACGCAGTATTTT
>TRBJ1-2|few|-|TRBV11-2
CASSPIRSMREGYTF
TGTGCCAGCAGCCCAATTCGGTCCATGCGGGAAGGCTACACCTTC
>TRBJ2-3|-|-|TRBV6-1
CASRSPGGGTDTQYF
TGTGCCAGCAGGAGTCCAGGGGGGGGCACAGATACGCAGTATTTT
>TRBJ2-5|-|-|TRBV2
CASKQFQETQYF
TGTGCCAGCAAACAGTTCCAAGAGACCCAGTACTTC
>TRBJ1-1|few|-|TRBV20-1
CSAGGRVNTEAFF
TGCAGTGCGGGCGGGCGCGTGAACACTGAAGCTTTCTTT
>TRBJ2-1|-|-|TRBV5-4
CASSGQGRNEQFF
TGTGCCAGCAGCGGGCAGGGTAGAAATGAGCAGTTCTTC
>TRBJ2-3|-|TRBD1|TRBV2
CASSLDRVYTDTQYF
TGTGCCAGCAGCCTAGACAGGGTATACACAGATACGCAGTATTTT
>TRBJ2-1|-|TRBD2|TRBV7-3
CASSLSGRTSYNEQFF
TGTGCCAGCAGTCTTAGCGGGAGGACCTCCTACAATGAGCAGTTCTTC
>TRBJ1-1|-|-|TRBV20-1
CSARDYRNSVTEAFF
TGCAGTGCTAGAGATTATAGGAATTCGGTCACTGAAGCTTTCTTT
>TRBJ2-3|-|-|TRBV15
CATALRSTDTQYF
TGTGCCACCGCCCTGCGGAGCACAGATACGCAGTATTTT
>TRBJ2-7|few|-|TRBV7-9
CASTRGGYGEQYF
TGTGCCAGCACGAGGGGCGGCTACGGGGAGCAGTACTTC
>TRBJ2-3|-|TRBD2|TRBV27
CASSAGLAGVGVYTQYF
TGTGCCAGCAGCGCGGGACTAGCGGGAGTGGGCGTGTATACGCAGTATTTT
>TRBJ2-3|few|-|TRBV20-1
CSARAISTDTQYF
TGCAGTGCTAGAGCAATAAGCACAGATACGCAGTATTTT
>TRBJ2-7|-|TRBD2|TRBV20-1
CSAREIRRGLSYEQYF
TGCAGTGCTAGAGAGATCCGGCGGGGACTATCCTACGAGCAGTACTTC
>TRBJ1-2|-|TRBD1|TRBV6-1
CASSADRGSPYGYTF
TGTGCCAGCAGTGCTGACAGGGGGAGTCCCTATGGCTACACCTTC
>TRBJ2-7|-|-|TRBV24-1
CASGRRGSYEQYF
TGTGCCTCGGGGCGGCGGGGCTCCTACGAGCAGTACTTC
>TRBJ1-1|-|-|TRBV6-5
CASSYSGRRNTEAFF
TGTGCCAGCAGTTACTCGGGCAGGAGGAACACTGAAGCTTTCTTT
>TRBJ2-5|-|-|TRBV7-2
CASSSTFPAPQYF
TGTGCCAGCAGCTCCACCTTCCCGGCTCCCCAGTACTTC
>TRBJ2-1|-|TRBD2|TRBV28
CASNPSGGRNNEQFF
TGTGCCAGCAATCCTAGCGGGGGGAGAAACAATGAGCAGTTCTTC
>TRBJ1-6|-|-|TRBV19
CASTKSGRRSPLHF
TGTGCCAGCACGAAGAGCGGGCGCCGTTCACCCCTCCACTTT
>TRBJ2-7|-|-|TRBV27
CASSSTGTRFEQYF
TGTGCCAGCAGTTCCACCGGGACCAGATTCGAGCAGTACTTC
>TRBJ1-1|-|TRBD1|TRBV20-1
CSATRQGSITEAFF
TGCAGTGCTACAAGACAGGGGTCAATCACTGAAGCTTTCTTT
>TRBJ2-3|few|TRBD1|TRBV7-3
CASSSRRGTESTDTQYF
TGTGCCAGCAGCTCCCGGCGAGGGACAGAAAGCACAGATACGCAGTATTTT
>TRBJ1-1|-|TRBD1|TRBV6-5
CASSYSMTGGGTEAFF
TGTGCCAGCAGTTACTCTATGACAGGGGGCGGAACTGAAGCTTTCTTT
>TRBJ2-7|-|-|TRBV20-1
CSAPRAGQAEYEQYF
TGCAGTGCTCCCAGAGCGGGACAGGCTGAGTACGAGCAGTACTTC